This TCR beta chain was recorded in a study of T and B cells in COVID-19 patients (dated by TCRdb to 2020 to 2021). About the investigation overall: Using TRB and IGH repertoire sequencing of peripheral blood, the study characterized adaptive immunity in COVID-19 patients who had active infection or had recovered. For the repertoire analyses, the comparison was an age-matched reference group of roughly 38 healthy donors who were negative for COVID-19 antibodies. Up to about 9 follow-up blood samples were collected per patient, with some samples spanning different disease stages in the same individual. A recovered cohort included around 18 patients who provided approximately 20 samples, and most of these patients had mild to moderate COVID-19 treated on an outpatient basis. In the active-infection cohort, about 60% of the 20 patients were critically ill and required mechanical ventilation or ECMO. Over 7 million TCR sequences were analysed from a TCR and BCR sequence repository that comprised some 40 patients and roughly 73 time points. A couple of patients were included in both the recovered and active cohorts because samples were available from active disease and after recovery. Of the 20 to 25 patients in the active-infection cohort, about 17 had comorbidities associated with unfavorable COVID-19 outcome. The recovered cohort had a median age of around 37 years, compared with 67 years in the active-infection cohort.

Counted from cysteine to phenylalanine, this CDR3 has 13 amino acids. Of the read, only the CDR3 DNA is kept; its 39 bases are in frame from base 1. CDR1 is given as MDHEN and CDR2 as SYDVKM, both from the germline V gene. The junction carries 7 bases between V and J, which are trimmed by 1 base and 3 bases respectively. The data were produced on an Illumina MiSeq. TRB rearrangements were amplified by multiplex PCR with BIOMED2 TRB-A/B primer pools. Illumina-compatible adapters and 7-nucleotide sample barcodes were attached to the amplicons in two consecutive PCRs. All library PCRs used Phusion HS II polymerase. The amplicons were purified from gel with the NucleoSpin Gel and PCR Clean-up kit, measured on Qubit, and then pooled at about 3.7 nM. The quality of the amplicon pool was checked on an Agilent 2100 Bioanalyzer prior to Illumina next-generation sequencing. The authors processed their data as follows. TRB rearrangements were annotated with MiXCR 3.0.8 using the default MiXCR reference library. Non-productive reads and sequences with fewer than 2 reads were removed, and each unique CDR3 nucleotide sequence was counted as one clone. Clonality, diversity, richness and V-J gene usage were computed in R 3.5.1. GLIPH2 was used to cluster TCRs by CDR3 similarity, and OLGA was used to calculate generation probabilities. Only GLIPH2 clusters with at least four unique TCR clonotypes present in at least three individuals were retained. TCRdb took the public reads, trimmed them with fastp at Q25, ran MiXCR for clone calling and kept in-frame beta chains. Entries that share a CDR3 protein sequence are merged under the most common genes and DNA. V and J calls and clone size were set by TCRdb, not the authors. The sample records over 15,000 distinct CDR3 sequences, under 30% of which are singletons. The ten most abundant clones make up around 4.3% of the sample.

The investigation overall reported the following: The reported TCR clusters were stated to require prospective validation before clinical use. Specific T cell subsets (CD4+/Treg/CD8+) and sorted SARS-CoV-2-responsive or tetramer+ T cells had not yet been sequenced, and these experiments were ongoing. The cohort was considered too small to assess HLA contributions to COVID-19 susceptibility or severity. The recovered cohort had 2,000 or so exclusive TCR clusters, including some 31 low-pGen clusters. During active COVID-19 the TRB repertoires were highly clonal, but at recovery diversity and richness rose above the levels seen in healthy donors. Blood samples from mildly ill patients during symptoms and early samples from severe cases were scarce. Strongly skewed TRBV/TRBJ gene usage was reported in patients with COVID-19.

Details on this clonotype: This clone's antigen is unknown. Nothing much larger sits one base from this clone, and base qualities are not available.

Genomic DNA extracted from blood, in amounts of roughly 220-550 ng, served as the starting material for amplifying TRB repertoires. Sequenced material: blood. The chain couples TRBV28 to TRBJ2-7; the D gene is not confidently resolved. This clonotype was sampled from a human donor who had recovered from COVID-19. For the CDR3, the sequence is CASSLSRGYEQYF. The DNA sequence is TGTGCCAGCAGTTTATCGCGCGGCTACGAGCAGTACTTC.